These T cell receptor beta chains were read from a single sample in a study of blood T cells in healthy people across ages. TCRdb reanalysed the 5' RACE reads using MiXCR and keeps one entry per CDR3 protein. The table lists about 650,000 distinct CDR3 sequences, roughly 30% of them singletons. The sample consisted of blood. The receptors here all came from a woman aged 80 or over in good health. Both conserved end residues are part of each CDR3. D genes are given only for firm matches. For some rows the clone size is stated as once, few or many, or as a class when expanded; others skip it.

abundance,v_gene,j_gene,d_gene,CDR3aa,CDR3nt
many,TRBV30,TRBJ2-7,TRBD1,CAWRNRGYEQYF,TGTGCCTGGAGGAACAGGGGGTACGAGCAGTACTTC
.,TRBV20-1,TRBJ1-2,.,CSARDLGGNGYTF,TGCAGTGCTAGAGATCTTGGGGGAAATGGCTACACCTTC
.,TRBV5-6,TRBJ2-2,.,CASSLDTFTGELFF,TGTGCCAGCAGCTTGGACACGTTCACCGGGGAGCTGTTTTTT
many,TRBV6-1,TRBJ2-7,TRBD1,CASSLDRVRNEQYF,TGTGCCAGCAGCCTTGACAGGGTGCGGAACGAGCAGTACTTC
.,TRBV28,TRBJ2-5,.,CASRVGTPETQYF,TGTGCCAGCCGAGTCGGGACCCCGGAGACCCAGTACTTC
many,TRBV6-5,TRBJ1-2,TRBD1,CASRVGQGIYGYTF,TGTGCCAGCAGAGTGGGACAGGGGATCTATGGCTACACCTTC
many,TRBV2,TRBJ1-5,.,CASSEARGGVSNQPQHF,TGTGCCAGCAGTGAAGCGCGGGGAGGAGTAAGCAATCAGCCCCAGCATTTT
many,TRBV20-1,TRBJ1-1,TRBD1,CSARGWGQGGLNTEAFF,TGCAGTGCTAGAGGCTGGGGACAGGGTGGTTTGAACACTGAAGCTTTCTTT
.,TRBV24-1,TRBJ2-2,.,CATSDPLKSTGELFF,TGTGCCACCAGTGACCCCTTGAAATCAACCGGGGAGCTGTTTTTT
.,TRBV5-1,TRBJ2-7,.,CASSPSGGTHNEQYF,TGCGCCAGCAGCCCCAGCGGCGGGACCCATAATGAGCAGTACTTC
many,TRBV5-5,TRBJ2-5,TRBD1,CASSLFDRDQETQYF,TGTGCCAGCAGCTTGTTCGACAGGGACCAAGAGACCCAGTACTTC
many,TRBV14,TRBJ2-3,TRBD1,CASSQARGFGTQYF,TGTGCCAGCAGCCAAGCCAGGGGGTTTGGTACGCAGTATTTT
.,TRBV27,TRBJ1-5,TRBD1,CASSFRGDGPQHF,TGTGCCAGCAGTTTCAGGGGGGATGGGCCCCAGCATTTT
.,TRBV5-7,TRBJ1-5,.,CASSLETANQPQHF,TGTGCCAGCAGCTTGGAGACCGCCAATCAGCCCCAGCATTTT
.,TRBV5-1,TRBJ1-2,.,CASSFSEDGYTF,TGCGCCAGCAGCTTTTCCGAGGATGGCTACACCTTC
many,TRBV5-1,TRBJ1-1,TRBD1,CASSSGTGVSGTEAFF,TGCGCCAGCAGCTCCGGGACAGGGGTGTCGGGCACTGAAGCTTTCTTT
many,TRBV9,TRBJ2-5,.,CASSVATDQETQYF,TGTGCCAGCAGCGTAGCTACAGATCAAGAGACCCAGTACTTC
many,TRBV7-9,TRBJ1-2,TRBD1,CASSTGTGGDYGYTF,TGTGCCAGCAGCACCGGGACAGGGGGGGACTATGGCTACACCTTC
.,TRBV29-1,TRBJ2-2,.,CSVDQGLGTGELFF,TGCAGCGTTGATCAGGGTCTGGGCACCGGGGAGCTGTTTTTT
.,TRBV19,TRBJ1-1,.,CASSAQRFGEAFF,TGTGCCAGTAGCGCCCAGAGGTTTGGTGAAGCTTTCTTT
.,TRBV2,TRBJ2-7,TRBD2,CASGGGRNYEQYF,TGTGCCAGCGGGGGGGGACGGAACTACGAGCAGTACTTC
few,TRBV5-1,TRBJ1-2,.,CASSLDGTRVDGYTF,TGCGCCAGCAGCTTGGACGGAACAAGGGTGGATGGCTACACCTTC
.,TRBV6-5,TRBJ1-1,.,CASIRGAANTEAFF,TGTGCCAGCATCAGAGGGGCGGCGAACACTGAAGCTTTCTTT
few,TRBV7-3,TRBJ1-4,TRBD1,CASSASLPQGARRATNEKLFF,TGTGCCAGCAGCGCCTCACTTCCCCAGGGGGCGAGGAGGGCAACTAATGAAAAACTGTTTTTT
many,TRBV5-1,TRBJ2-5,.,CASSLGLGLETQYF,TGCGCCAGCAGCTTGGGACTAGGGTTGGAGACCCAGTACTTC
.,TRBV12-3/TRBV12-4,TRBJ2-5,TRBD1,CACSLQQGAREQYF,TGTGCCTGCAGTTTACAACAGGGGGCGCGGGAGCAGTACTTC
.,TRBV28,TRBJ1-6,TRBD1,CASVEQGSSYNSPLHF,TGTGCCAGCGTGGAACAGGGGAGCTCCTATAATTCACCTCTCCACTTT
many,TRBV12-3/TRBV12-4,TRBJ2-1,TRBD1,CAIGTGNEQFF,TGTGCCATCGGGACAGGCAATGAGCAGTTCTTC
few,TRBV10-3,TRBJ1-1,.,CAISESGGPREAFF,TGTGCCATCAGTGAGTCGGGGGGGCCCCGGGAAGCTTTCTTT
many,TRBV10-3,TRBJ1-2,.,CAISVRGTQGYTF,TGTGCCATCAGTGTCCGGGGGACCCAGGGCTACACCTTC
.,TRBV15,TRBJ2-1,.,CATSVAMQEGNEQFF,TGTGCCACCAGCGTTGCTATGCAGGAGGGCAATGAGCAGTTCTTC
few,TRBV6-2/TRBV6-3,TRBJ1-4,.,CASHPVSTNEKLFF,TGTGCCAGTCACCCCGTTTCAACTAATGAAAAACTGTTTTTT
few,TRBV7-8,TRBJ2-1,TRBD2,CASSLAILLAGVHNEQFF,TGTGCCAGCAGCTTAGCTATATTACTAGCGGGGGTACACAATGAGCAGTTCTTC
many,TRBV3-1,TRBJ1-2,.,CASSPRGGVGGYTF,TGTGCCAGCAGCCCCCGCGGAGGGGTCGGCGGCTACACCTTC
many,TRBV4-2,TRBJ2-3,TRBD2,CASSQDRDSGTTDTQYF,TGTGCCAGCAGCCAAGATCGGGATAGCGGGACCACAGATACGCAGTATTTT
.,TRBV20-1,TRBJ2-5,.,CSARETSRGGGETQYF,TGCAGTGCTAGAGAAACTTCTAGGGGGGGCGGAGAGACCCAGTACTTC
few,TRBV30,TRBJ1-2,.,CAWSPSGYYGYTF,TGTGCCTGGAGTCCCTCCGGCTACTATGGCTACACCTTC
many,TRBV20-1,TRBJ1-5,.,CSARDINQPQHF,TGCAGTGCTAGAGACATAAATCAGCCCCAGCATTTT
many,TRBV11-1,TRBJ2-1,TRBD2,CASSSRAGLAYGEQFF,TGTGCCAGCAGCTCCCGCGCGGGACTAGCCTACGGTGAGCAGTTCTTC
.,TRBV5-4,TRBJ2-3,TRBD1,CASSLPPPQGADTQYF,TGCGCCAGCAGCTTGCCGCCGCCCCAGGGGGCAGATACGCAGTATTTT
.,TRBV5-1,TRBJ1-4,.,CASSLWGNDEKLFF,TGCGCCAGCAGCTTGTGGGGTAATGATGAAAAACTGTTTTTT
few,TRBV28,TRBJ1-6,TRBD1,CASSFGTESSPLHF,TGTGCCAGCAGTTTTGGGACAGAATCCTCACCCCTCCACTTT
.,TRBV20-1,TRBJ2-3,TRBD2,CSARAGGPQDTQYF,TGCAGTGCTAGGGCGGGGGGGCCCCAAGATACGCAGTATTTT
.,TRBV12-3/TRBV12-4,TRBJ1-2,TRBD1,CTNSETGGYGYTF,TGTACCAACAGTGAAACAGGGGGCTATGGCTACACCTTC
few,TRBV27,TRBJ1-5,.,CAISGELQPQHF,TGTGCCATTTCAGGGGAGTTACAGCCCCAGCATTTT